Shown below are 16 T cell receptor beta chains from a single sample sequenced in a study of T cell responses to AZD1222 COVID-19 vaccine. Some clones are missing from TCRdb's copy, which holds only in-frame ones; the method was immunoSEQ multiplex PCR. The sample has more than 150,000 clones; about 91% are singletons. The sequencing used peripheral blood, collected on day 0 of AZD1222 vaccination. The receptors shown here come from an adult in good health.

J is TRBJ2-6 and V is TRBV9; D gene unclear. The ends were cut back, 0 bases at V and 2 bases at J, with 9 bases in the middle. CDR1 is SGDLS, CDR2 YYNGEE, per germline. The CDR3 is 16 residues long. The CDR3 DNA is TGTGCCAGCAGCGTAGAAGGTGGACCTGGGGCCAACGTCCTGACTTTC. This translates into CASSVEGGPGANVLTF.

This chain connects TRBV7-9 to TRBJ2-1, with D hard to call. The V end was cut by 5 bases, the J end by 5 bases, with 16 bases between. There are 15 residues in the CDR3. Germline V gene sequence: CDR1 SEHNR, CDR2 FQNEAQ (reference sequence). DNA for the CDR3: TGTGCCAGCAGCCCGTGGGCAGGAGTCGACAATGAGCAGTTCTTC. Amino acids: CASSPWAGVDNEQFF. Complete variable domain (other parts from reference TRBV7-9 and TRBJ2-1): DTGVSQNPRHKITKRGQNVTFRCDPISEHNRLYWYRQTLGQGPEFLTYFQNEAQLEKSRLLSDRFSAERPKGSFSTLEIQRTEQGDSAMYLCASSPWAGVDNEQFFGPGTRLTVL.

In its sample, this clone was seen once. The chain carries TRBV5-1 and TRBJ2-1; unclear D gene. Germline values: CDR1 SGHRS, CDR2 YFSETQ. The CDR3 is 16 residues long. Trimming took 0 bases from V and 3 from J, leaving 13 bases between them. The CDR3 region is CASSLDGTGVYNEQFF. The CDR3 nucleotides read TGCGCCAGCAGCTTGGACGGCACCGGAGTCTACAATGAGCAGTTCTTC.

The chain links TRBV2 to TRBJ2-3; weak D call: TRBD2 (6 bases). This CDR3 region has 11 residues. V was clipped by 11 bases and J by 2 bases, with 8 bases between them. From germline, CDR1 is SNHLY and CDR2 FYNNEI. CDR3 bases: TGTGCCGGGACTGTCACAGATACGCAGTATTTT. This sequence encodes CAGTVTDTQYF.

The rearrangement uses TRBV5-1 and TRBJ1-1; no clear D. CDR1 and CDR2 from the germline V gene are SGHRS and YFSETQ. V lost 0 bases and J 5 bases, leaving 14 bases between the germline ends. The CDR3 has 15 residues. For the CDR3, the DNA is TGCGCCAGCAGCTTGGGGACCCCCAAGAGGACTGAAGCTTTCTTT. Protein product: CASSLGTPKRTEAFF.

The sample holds a few counts of this clone. The V call is TRBV3-1 (or the pseudogene TRBV3-2), the J call TRBJ1-3; 9 bases are shared with TRBD1. CDR3 length equals 15 residues. Germline V gives CDR1 LGHDT, CDR2 YNNKEL (reference sequence). The V and J ends lost 4 bases and 1 base, in that order; junction bases with no gene match: 2. The DNA of the CDR3 is TGTGCCAGCAGCCTGACAGGGGGATCTGGAAACACCATATATTTT. It encodes CASSLTGGSGNTIYF.

V usage is TRBV29-1 and J usage is TRBJ2-7; 9 nucleotides match TRBD1. The CDR3 sequence is 19 residues long. The V and J ends lost 2 bases and 0 bases, in that order; junction bases with no gene match: 17. CDR1 SQVTM and CDR2 ANQGSEA come from the germline V gene. The CDR3 loop reads CSVERRDVSGTGHSYEQYF. In DNA form, the CDR3 reads TGCAGCGTTGAAAGGCGGGATGTATCCGGGACAGGGCACTCCTACGAGCAGTACTTC.

The J gene is TRBJ1-5, the V gene TRBV19; 9 nucleotides line up with TRBD1. This CDR3 has 14 residues. V lost 4 bases, J lost 7 bases, and 5 bases stayed unmatched. Germline V gives CDR1 LNHDA, CDR2 SQIVND (reference sequence). CDR3 sequence (DNA): TGTGCCAGTAGTACGGACAGGGGAGGCCAGCCCCAGCATTTT. This gives the protein CASSTDRGGQPQHF. Drawing the rest from reference TRBV19 and TRBJ1-5, the complete variable domain is DGGITQSPKYLFRKEGQNVTLSCEQNLNHDAMYWYRQDPGQGLRLIYYSQIVNDFQKGDIAEGYSVSREKKESFPLTVTSAQKNPTAFYLCASSTDRGGQPQHFGDGTRLSIL.

This clone was detected a few times. This chain uses TRBV5-6 with TRBJ1-4; TRBD1 might be the D (6 bases). The CDR3 covers 15 residues. Germline CDR1 SGHDT, CDR2 YYEEEE. V was cut by 3 bases and J by 2 bases, with 11 bases left in between. CDR3 bases: TGTGCCAGCAGCTCGACAGGTCTTACTAATGAAAAACTGTTTTTT. As protein: CASSSTGLTNEKLFF.

The chain employs TRBV7-9 and TRBJ1-1, with TRBD1 as a possible D gene (5 bases). Trimming took 5 bases from V and 4 from J, leaving 14 bases between them. Germline V gene sequence: CDR1 SEHNR, CDR2 FQNEAQ (reference sequence). The CDR3 sequence is 14 residues long. CDR3 nucleotide sequence: TGTGCCAGCAGCCTAGGACACCCGGGCACTGAAGCTTTCTTT. It codes for CASSLGHPGTEAFF.

The rearrangement joins TRBV27 to TRBJ1-5, with TRBD1 identical over 10 bases. V lost 0 bases to trimming and J lost 6 bases; unmatched junction nucleotides: 11. The germline CDR1 and CDR2 sequences are MNHEY and SMNVEV (reference sequence). This CDR3 spans 18 amino acids. The CDR3 protein is CASSLSPGQGFIGQPQHF. CDR3 bases: TGTGCCAGCAGTTTATCCCCGGGACAGGGGTTTATCGGTCAGCCCCAGCATTTT.

The chain uses TRBV6-5 and TRBJ2-1; possibly TRBD2 for D (5 bases). The germline CDR1 and CDR2 sequences are MNHEY and SVGAGI. The CDR3 loop spans 12 amino acids. The germline V and J ends were trimmed by 5 bases and 9 bases, with 11 bases remaining between them. CDR3 bases: TGTGCCAGCAGTCCCGTCGGGATTGAGCAGTTCTTC. Encoded protein: CASSPVGIEQFF.

The CDR3 nucleotides read TGTGCCAGCAGCGTCAGGGGGGTGAACACCGGGGAGCTGTTTTTT. Protein sequence: CASSVRGVNTGELFF. The chain is built from TRBV28 and TRBJ2-2; perhaps TRBD1 as D (7 bases). V lost 6 bases, J lost 1 base, and 12 bases lay in between. Germline-derived CDR1 and CDR2 are MDHEN and SYDVKM. CDR3 size: 15 residues.

The chain links TRBV13 to TRBJ2-7, with D hard to call. The germline V gene has CDR1 PRHDT and CDR2 FYEKMQ (reference sequence). The V and J ends lost 3 bases and 3 bases respectively, with 12 bases between them. The CDR3 covers 14 residues. The CDR3 spells CASSFKANHYEQYF. The CDR3 DNA sequence: TGTGCCAGCAGCTTCAAGGCTAATCACTACGAGCAGTACTTC.

V usage is TRBV28 and J usage is TRBJ2-3; 7 nucleotides match TRBD2. V lost 6 bases to trimming and J lost 5 bases; unmatched junction nucleotides: 17. This CDR3 contains 17 residues. From germline, CDR1 is MDHEN and CDR2 SYDVKM. CDR3 in amino acids: CASRPTLGLPGIDTQYF. In DNA form, the CDR3 reads TGTGCCAGCAGACCGACCCTGGGACTACCTGGTATAGATACGCAGTATTTT.

Comment on this clone: An end of the junction does not agree with germline; a read error may underlie this. The chain has TRBV7-6 and TRBJ1-2; D is unresolved. The germline V gene has CDR1 SGHVS and CDR2 FNYEAQ. The CDR3 runs 13 residues. The CDR3 loop is CASSLVHGETPSF. CDR3 nucleotide sequence: TGTGCCAGCAGCTTAGTGCACGGGGAGACCCCCTCCTTC.